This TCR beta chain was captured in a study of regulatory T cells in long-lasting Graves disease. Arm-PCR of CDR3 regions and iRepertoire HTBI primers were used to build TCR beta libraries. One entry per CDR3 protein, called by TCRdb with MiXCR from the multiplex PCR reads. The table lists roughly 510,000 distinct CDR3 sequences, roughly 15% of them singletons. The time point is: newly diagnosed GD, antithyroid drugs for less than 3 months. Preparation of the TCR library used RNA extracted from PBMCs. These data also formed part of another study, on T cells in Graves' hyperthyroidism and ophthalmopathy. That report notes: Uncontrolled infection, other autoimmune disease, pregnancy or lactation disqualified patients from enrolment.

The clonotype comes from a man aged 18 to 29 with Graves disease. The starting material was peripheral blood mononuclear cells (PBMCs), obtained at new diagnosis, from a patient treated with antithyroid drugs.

The CDR3 nucleotides are TGTGCCAGCAGTTTCCGCGGACTGTACAATGAGCAGTTCTTC. Translation gives CASSFRGLYNEQFF. J is TRBJ2-1 and V is TRBV27; D perhaps matches TRBD2 (5 bases). Trimming stripped 3 bases from V and 4 bases from J, with 10 bases between. The CDR3 runs to 14 residues. The germline V gene encodes CDR1 MNHEY and CDR2 SMNVEV (reference sequence).